This T cell receptor beta chain appears in the sequencing data of a study of blood T cell repertoires in COVID-19. The method was immunoSEQ multiplex PCR; TCRdb's version includes in-frame clones alone and lacks a portion of them. This sample has 130,000 or so clones; around nine tenths occur once, and the top ten carry about 2%. The CDR3 is 14 amino acids. With 6 bases clipped from V and 2 bases from J, the junction kept 10 bases outside the gene matches. Germline V gene sequence: CDR1 SQVTM, CDR2 ANQGSEA. This clone is judged medium-sized. This receptor was identified in a man aged 65 to 79 with active COVID-19. The chain joins TRBV29-1 to TRBJ2-7; TRBD2 matches at 7 bases. Sequencing was done on a sample of peripheral blood. For the CDR3, the DNA is TGCAGCGTGGATTTGGGTGGGAGGGCCTACGAGCAGTACTTC. Its translation is CSVDLGGRAYEQYF.